The 9 T cell receptor beta chains below come from one sample, sequenced in a study of cytomegalovirus exposure and HLA in healthy donors. Vbeta (60) and Jbeta (13) primers were used in the PCR. Repertoires were generated with immunoSEQ multiplex PCR, while TCRdb's copy carries only in-frame clones and drops some. The repertoire includes roughly 150,000 clones, roughly 85% of them detected once, and approximately 1.3% sits in the top ten. Sequencing was done on a sample of PBMCs. The receptor set was obtained from a man aged 30 to 39 in good health and CMV-seronegative.

The chain employs TRBV28 and TRBJ1-6; TRBD1 might be the D (5 bases). The CDR3 is 17 residues long. Germline V CDR1 and CDR2: MDHEN, SYDVKM. The V and J ends lost 3 bases and 8 bases respectively, with 20 bases between them. This CDR3 reads CASSFGGRVNGYSPLHF. CDR3 nucleotides: TGTGCCAGCAGTTTCGGGGGAAGGGTCAATGGTTATTCACCCCTCCACTTT.

The chain uses TRBV11-2 and TRBJ2-7; no clear D gene. Trimming pared 4 bases from V and 2 bases from J, leaving 3 bases between. The germline gives CDR1 SGHAT, CDR2 FQNNGV. The CDR3 runs to 11 residues. Here the CDR3 reads CASSSAYEQYF. The CDR3 DNA follows: TGTGCCAGCAGCTCCGCCTACGAGCAGTACTTC.

This clone was picked up one time. The gene calls are TRBV7-8 and TRBJ1-5; 8 bases map to TRBD1. CDR3 length: 17 amino acids. CDR1 is SGHVS, CDR2 FQNEAQ, per germline. V gave up 3 bases and J gave up 2 bases; unmatched junction bases: 9. The CDR3 is CASSFGQGGSGNQPQHF. The DNA for the CDR3 is TGTGCCAGCAGCTTTGGACAGGGAGGTTCGGGCAATCAGCCCCAGCATTTT.

This clone was observed a few times. The chain carries TRBV4-3 and TRBJ1-6; perhaps TRBD1 as D (6 bases). Germline values: CDR1 LGHNA, CDR2 YSLEER. With 0 bases removed from V and 7 bases from J, the gap between germline ends came to 10 bases. The CDR3 is 15 amino acids. CDR3: CASSQEWQGNSPLHF. DNA of the CDR3: TGCGCCAGCAGCCAAGAGTGGCAGGGGAATTCACCCCTCCACTTT.

This chain uses TRBV7-2 with TRBJ2-1, with D possibly being TRBD1 (5 bases). This CDR3 is 15 amino acids long. V was cut by 1 base and J by 5 bases, with 12 bases left in between. Germline V gene data show CDR1 as SGHTA and CDR2 as FQGNSA. CDR3: CASSLVGVAHNEQFF. CDR3 in DNA: TGTGCCAGCAGCTTAGTAGGGGTAGCCCACAATGAGCAGTTCTTC.

V gene TRBV28 combines with J gene TRBJ2-3; 9 bases agree with TRBD1. V lost 6 bases to trimming and J lost 4 bases; unmatched junction nucleotides: 5. Per the germline V gene, CDR1 is MDHEN and CDR2 is SYDVKM. The CDR3 is 14 residues long. DNA of the CDR3: TGTGCCAGCAGGGGACAGGGAGGGCCAGATACGCAGTATTTT. This encodes CASRGQGGPDTQYF.

This clone occurred once. CDR3 residues: CASSPPPQQETQYF. The CDR3 region has the DNA TGTGCCAGCTCACCACCACCCCAGCAAGAGACCCAGTACTTC. This chain links TRBV18 with TRBJ2-5; D uncertain. Germline V gives CDR1 KGHSH, CDR2 LQKENI. There are 14 residues in the CDR3. Trimming removed 0 bases from V and 2 bases from J, with 7 bases in between.

This clone has just one count. The chain combines TRBV5-1 with TRBJ2-5; 9 bases are a match to TRBD2. Trimming cost V 3 bases and J 11 bases; bases outside gene matches: 14. The germline gives CDR1 SGHRS, CDR2 YFSETQ. The CDR3 length is 15 residues. CDR3 nucleotides: TGCGCCAGCAGCTCGCGACTAGCGGCGGGGGGGGAGCAGTACTTC. Translated, it gives CASSSRLAAGGEQYF.

The gene calls are TRBV7-3 and TRBJ2-5; D may be TRBD1 (6 bases). Germline CDR1 reads SGHTA; CDR2 reads FQGTGA. The CDR3 is made up of 15 amino acids. The germline V and J ends were trimmed by 5 bases and 2 bases, with 15 bases remaining between them. The chain's CDR3 is CASSLSSGAQETQYF. The CDR3, as DNA: TGTGCCAGCAGCCTCAGCTCAGGGGCGCAAGAGACCCAGTACTTC.